These T cell receptor beta chains were read from a single sample in a study of blood T cells in healthy people across ages. TCRdb redid the calling of the 5' RACE reads with MiXCR, one entry per CDR3 protein. The sample has 550,000 to 800,000 distinct CDR3 sequences; roughly 30% are singletons. Sequences were obtained from blood. Receptors originate from a woman aged 80 or over in good health. The CDR3 runs from the conserved cysteine through the conserved F or W. D genes are given only for firm matches. Not all rows give a size; the values are once, few, many and, for expanded clones, a class.

clone_size d_call j_call v_call cdr3_nt cdr3_aa
many . TRBJ1-1 TRBV29-1 TGCAGCGTTGGGTCAAGGGCAGAGAACACTGAAGCTTTCTTT CSVGSRAENTEAFF
many TRBD1 TRBJ1-5 TRBV4-2 TGTGCCAGCAGCCAAACAACCAGGGGGACAGTGCGGGACCAGCCCCAGCATTTT CASSQTTRGTVRDQPQHF
. TRBD2 TRBJ2-7 TRBV20-1 TGCAGTGCTAGCCTTCCCCCTCGACTAGCGGGGCGGAATGAGCAGTACTTC CSASLPPRLAGRNEQYF
many . TRBJ1-2 TRBV3-1 TGTGCCAGCAGCCAAGGGGGAGCTAACTATGGCTACACCTTC CASSQGGANYGYTF
many . TRBJ1-2 TRBV6-2/TRBV6-3 TGTGCCAGCAGGTCCGCGGTAGCGGGATCGTTATATGGCTACACCTTC CASRSAVAGSLYGYTF
. TRBD1 TRBJ1-2 TRBV14 TGTGCCAGCAGCGAGATCAGGGGGAACTATGGCTACACCTTC CASSEIRGNYGYTF
. TRBD2 TRBJ2-1 TRBV27 TGTGCCAGCACCTTCCTCTCCCTCTCTAGCGGGGGGGCATGGTACAATGAGCAGTTCTTC CASTFLSLSSGGAWYNEQFF
. . TRBJ1-5 TRBV7-9 TGTGCCAGCAGCCAAGGACGGGGTTATAGCAATCAGCCCCAGCATTTT CASSQGRGYSNQPQHF
many TRBD1 TRBJ2-7 TRBV11-1 TGTGCCAGCAGCTTCGGACAGGACCCGACCTACGAGCAGTACTTC CASSFGQDPTYEQYF
many TRBD1 TRBJ1-2 TRBV24-1 TGTGCCACCAGTGGACAGGGGGCGAACTATGGCTACACCTTC CATSGQGANYGYTF
. . TRBJ1-2 TRBV4-2 TGTGTCAGCAGCCGATTAAGGGAGGGGGATGGCTACACCTTC CVSSRLREGDGYTF
many TRBD1 TRBJ2-6 TRBV5-1 TGCGCCAGCAGCTCGGGACAGGGGGCACTCCCTGCTGGGGCCAACGTCCTGACTTTC CASSSGQGALPAGANVLTF
few TRBD2 TRBJ2-5 TRBV20-1 TGCAGTGCTAGAGATTTGGCTAGCGGGGGTACCCTTCGGGAGACCCAGTACTTC CSARDLASGGTLRETQYF
. . TRBJ1-5 TRBV19 TGTGCCAGTACCTGGGACACGGGCAATCAGCCCCAGCATTTT CASTWDTGNQPQHF
. TRBD2 TRBJ2-1 TRBV29-1 TGCAGCGTCGGGACTAGCGGGAAGCGGAATGAGCAGTTCTTC CSVGTSGKRNEQFF
. . TRBJ2-3 TRBV20-1 TGCAGTGCTAGCGGGCTATCCTCTAGCACAGATACGCAGTATTTT CSASGLSSSTDTQYF
many TRBD2 TRBJ2-3 TRBV4-2 TGTGCCAGCAGCCGAGGGAGCGGGGGAAGCACAGATACGCAGTATTTT CASSRGSGGSTDTQYF
. TRBD1 TRBJ2-5 TRBV13 TGTGCCAGCAGCTTTTCGACAGGGTTGGAGACCCAGTACTTC CASSFSTGLETQYF
many . TRBJ2-3 TRBV5-1 TGCGCCAGCAGCTTGGAGATTGCTAGCACAGATACGCAGTATTTT CASSLEIASTDTQYF
once . TRBJ2-7 TRBV11-2 TGTGCCAGCAGCCCAAAAGTAATCTACGAGCAGTACTTC CASSPKVIYEQYF
many . TRBJ1-2 TRBV10-3 TGTGCCATCAGTGAGAACGGAGGGGGTGGCTACACCTTC CAISENGGGGYTF
. TRBD1 TRBJ1-2 TRBV5-1 TGCGCCAGCAGCTACATGGACAGGTTCGGCTACACCTTC CASSYMDRFGYTF
many . TRBJ1-5 TRBV5-1 TGCGCCAGCAGCTTGCTAGGGGTGGATCAGCCCCAGCATTTT CASSLLGVDQPQHF
many . TRBJ2-5 TRBV29-1 TGCAGCGTTGGAAATTTGGAGACCCAGTACTTC CSVGNLETQYF
. . TRBJ2-2 TRBV27 TGTGCCAGCGCAAGGACCGGGGAGCTGTTTTTT CASARTGELFF
. TRBD1 TRBJ2-7 TRBV20-1 TGCAGTGCTAGAGACGGGACAGGGGGCCTAGCGGGCAACTCCTACGAGCAGTACTTC CSARDGTGGLAGNSYEQYF
many TRBD1 TRBJ2-3 TRBV4-1 TGCGCCAGCAGCCCGTGGGACAGGAACACAGATACGCAGTATTTT CASSPWDRNTDTQYF
. TRBD1 TRBJ1-1 TRBV13 TGTGCCAGCAGCACCCAAACATTGGACAGGGCTACTGAAGCTTTCTTT CASSTQTLDRATEAFF
. . TRBJ2-4 TRBV20-1 TGCAGTGCCCCGTCGTCAGACCTAGCCAAAAACATTCAGTACTTC CSAPSSDLAKNIQYF
once TRBD1 TRBJ2-4 TRBV28 TGTGCCAGCAGTCAACAGGGGGCTGGGTACTTC CASSQQGAGYF
many . TRBJ2-7 TRBV12-3/TRBV12-4 TGTGCCAGCAGTTTCTCCAGGGCCCAGGACGAGCAGTACTTC CASSFSRAQDEQYF
many TRBD2 TRBJ2-3 TRBV24-1 TGTGCCACCAGTGAGACAGGACTAGCAGCAGATACGCAGTATTTT CATSETGLAADTQYF
. . TRBJ2-3 TRBV30 TGTGCCTGGAGGTCGAGTGCTACTAGCACAGATACGCAGTATTTT CAWRSSATSTDTQYF
. . TRBJ2-7 TRBV7-2 TGTGCCAGCAGCTTATCGACAGTTGTCTACGAGCAGTACTTC CASSLSTVVYEQYF
many . TRBJ1-5 TRBV27 TGTGCCAGCAGTGAACGGGACAACGATCAGCCCCAGCATTTT CASSERDNDQPQHF
. . TRBJ1-3 TRBV20-1 TGCAGTGCTAGAGGGGATCGGGGACACACCATATATTTT CSARGDRGHTIYF
many . TRBJ2-1 TRBV20-1 TGCAGTGCTAGGGGGGCGATATACAATGAGCAGTTCTTC CSARGAIYNEQFF
many TRBD1 TRBJ2-7 TRBV7-2 TGTGCCAGCAGCTCGCGGACAGGGGGCGAAGAGCAGTACTTC CASSSRTGGEEQYF
many TRBD2 TRBJ2-7 TRBV7-2 TGTGCCAGCAGCCAAACTAGCGGGTCACTCTCCTACGAGCAGTACTTC CASSQTSGSLSYEQYF
few . TRBJ1-1 TRBV7-3 TGTGCCAGCAGCTCAACATGGAACACTGAAGCTTTCTTT CASSSTWNTEAFF